The 28 T cell receptor beta chains below were found in one sample sequenced in a study of cytomegalovirus exposure and HLA in healthy donors. Using immunoSEQ multiplex PCR, the repertoire was profiled, and TCRdb retains in-frame clones only, with some absent. The sample shows 150,000 to 200,000 clones, more than 75% of them seen only once. The sequenced sample consisted of PBMCs. The receptors originated from a woman in her twenties or thirties in good health and CMV-seronegative.

The chain recombines TRBV11-2 with TRBJ2-3; 7 nucleotides align to TRBD2. The ends lost 0 bases at V and 2 bases at J; junction bases unmatched: 5. The germline V gene has CDR1 SGHAT and CDR2 FQNNGV. The CDR3 runs 16 residues. The CDR3 protein is CASSLEASGFTDTQYF. Written as DNA, the CDR3 is TGTGCCAGCAGCTTAGAGGCTAGCGGATTCACAGATACGCAGTATTTT.

The CDR3 nucleotides are TGTGCCAGCAGCTTGGGGGGACAGGGGATTTACGAGCAGTACTTC. It yields the protein CASSLGGQGIYEQYF. The chain recombines TRBV7-8 with TRBJ2-7, with 10 bases lining up with TRBD1. Germline CDR1 is SGHVS and CDR2 is FQNEAQ. The V and J ends lost 3 bases and 4 bases, in that order; junction bases with no gene match: 6. This CDR3 is built from 15 residues.

The chain employs TRBV10-1 and TRBJ2-7; a weak D match, TRBD1 (5 bases). V dropped 4 bases and J dropped 3 bases, with 16 bases sitting between them. The germline V gene has CDR1 WNHNN and CDR2 SYGVQD (reference sequence). The CDR3 is made up of 15 amino acids. The CDR3 region has the DNA TGCGCCAGCAGTGCCCTCCGTGACCAGGGCTACGAGCAGTACTTC. Protein sequence: CASSALRDQGYEQYF.

The chain uses TRBV9 and TRBJ1-4; D is ambiguous. The length of the CDR3 is 14 residues. With 3 bases removed from V and 3 bases from J, the gap between germline ends came to 9 bases. Germline V CDR1 and CDR2: SGDLS, YYNGEE. DNA of the CDR3: TGTGCCAGCAGCGCCGGGAGGGCTAATGAAAAACTGTTTTTT. Translated: CASSAGRANEKLFF. Using reference TRBV9 and TRBJ1-4 for the parts outside the CDR3, the full variable domain is DSGVTQTPKHLITATGQRVTLRCSPRSGDLSVYWYQQSLDQGLQFLIQYYNGEERAKGNILERFSAQQFPDLHSELNLSSLELGDSALYFCASSAGRANEKLFFGSGTQLSVL.

The gene calls are TRBV6-5 and TRBJ2-1; 10 bases align to TRBD2. V lost 7 bases to trimming and J lost 6 bases; unmatched junction nucleotides: 6. The CDR3 has 14 residues. The germline V gene encodes CDR1 MNHEY and CDR2 SVGAGI. The CDR3, as DNA: TGTGCCAGCAAGGTAGCGGGGGGCTCCAATGAGCAGTTCTTC. Translation gives CASKVAGGSNEQFF.

The rearrangement joins TRBV6-6 to TRBJ2-7; tentatively, D is TRBD1 (6 bases). Looked up from germline, CDR1 is MNHNY and CDR2 is SVGAGI (reference sequence). Trimming pared 6 bases from V and 0 bases from J, leaving 15 bases between. The CDR3 extends over 15 amino acids. CDR3 nucleotides: TGTGCCAGCAGGCAACAGGGAATCCCCTCCTACGAGCAGTACTTC. Its protein product is CASRQQGIPSYEQYF.

The chain combines TRBV5-5 with TRBJ2-3; tentative D call: TRBD2 (5 bases). Trimming cost V 4 bases and J 2 bases, with 14 bases left between them. The germline V gene encodes CDR1 SGHKS and CDR2 YYEKEE (reference sequence). This CDR3 comprises 15 residues. The CDR3 nucleotides read TGTGCCAGCAGCCCTGGAGGCTACAACACAGATACGCAGTATTTT. Protein: CASSPGGYNTDTQYF.

About this clone: The same CDR3 is also encoded by other DNA sequences in this sample. The chain has TRBV5-4 and TRBJ1-2; tentatively, D is TRBD1 (6 bases). This CDR3 region has 15 residues. The germline V gene encodes CDR1 SGHNT and CDR2 YYREEE (reference sequence). The V and J ends lost 4 bases and 3 bases respectively, with 16 bases between them. The CDR3 protein is CASSLLDSPYYGYTF. The CDR3 DNA is TGTGCCAGCAGCCTTCTGGACAGCCCTTACTATGGCTACACCTTC. The full variable domain, its missing parts supplied by reference TRBV5-4 and TRBJ1-2, is ETGVTQSPTHLIKTRGQQVTLRCSSQSGHNTVSWYQQALGQGPQFIFQYYREEENGRGNFPPRFSGLQFPNYSSELNVNALELDDSALYLCASSLLDSPYYGYTFGSGTRLTVV.

The chain recombines TRBV27 with TRBJ2-7, with D maybe TRBD1 (6 bases). V lost 5 bases, J lost 0 bases, and 11 bases lay in between. CDR3 length: 14 residues. The germline V gene has CDR1 MNHEY and CDR2 SMNVEV (reference sequence). In DNA, the CDR3 is TGTGCCAGCAGTCCCGGGACAACCTCCTACGAGCAGTACTTC. Translated: CASSPGTTSYEQYF.

This chain connects TRBV5-1 to TRBJ2-5; D perhaps matches TRBD2 (6 bases). CDR1 is SGHRS, CDR2 YFSETQ, per germline. The CDR3 covers 17 residues. The V end lost 2 bases, the J end lost 2 bases, and 19 bases lay between the germline ends. The CDR3 sequence is CASSLRDLTYPQETQYF. The CDR3 nucleotides are TGCGCCAGCAGCTTACGGGACTTAACTTACCCTCAAGAGACCCAGTACTTC.

The chain is built from TRBV28 and TRBJ2-5; tentative D call: TRBD1 (6 bases). Trimming shortened V by 0 bases and J by 0 bases, and 11 bases separated the two germline ends. The CDR3 is made up of 16 amino acids. CDR1 is MDHEN, CDR2 SYDVKM, per germline. The CDR3 DNA sequence: TGTGCCAGCAGTTTATGGGACAGCGCTTACCAAGAGACCCAGTACTTC. It encodes CASSLWDSAYQETQYF. The complete variable domain, with remaining parts taken from reference TRBV28 and TRBJ2-5, reads DVKVTQSSRYLVKRTGEKVFLECVQDMDHENMFWYRQDPGLGLRLIYFSYDVKMKEKGDIPEGYSVSREKKERFSLILESASTNQTSMYLCASSLWDSAYQETQYFGPGTRLLVL.

V and J are TRBV9 and TRBJ2-1, with 8 bases identical to TRBD2. The junction had 5 bases not matched to a gene; V was cut back by 0 bases and J by 0 bases. The CDR3 has 17 residues. CDR1 SGDLS and CDR2 YYNGEE come from the germline V gene. The CDR3 nucleotides read TGTGCCAGCAGCGTAGGAAGCGGGGGCACCTCCTACAATGAGCAGTTCTTC. Translated, it gives CASSVGSGGTSYNEQFF.

J is TRBJ1-1 and V is TRBV25-1; 8 nucleotides match TRBD1. The CDR3 has 15 residues. Germline V gene lookup returns CDR1 MGHDK and CDR2 SYGVNS. V dropped 5 bases and J dropped 6; count of bases not matched to a gene: 11. In DNA form, the CDR3 reads TGTGCCAGCAGTTGGGGCGGACAGGGTGTTCCTGAAGCTTTCTTT. It encodes CASSWGGQGVPEAFF.

The genes are TRBV7-8 and TRBJ1-2; D remains unclear. This CDR3 is 16 amino acids long. Trimming took off 2 bases at V and 6 bases at J, with 19 bases between the two ends. Germline CDR1 is SGHVS and CDR2 is FQNEAQ. The CDR3 bases are TGTGCCAGCAGCTTACCGGTTGAGGGAGGAGTGGATGGCTACACCTTC. Translated: CASSLPVEGGVDGYTF.

The chain has TRBV9 and TRBJ2-1; possibly TRBD2 for D (6 bases). CDR1 and CDR2 from the germline V gene are SGDLS and YYNGEE. The CDR3 consists of 16 residues. Trimming took 0 bases from V and 0 from J, leaving 10 bases between them. The CDR3 loop reads CASSVDSGSSYNEQFF. The CDR3 DNA follows: TGTGCCAGCAGCGTAGATAGCGGAAGCTCCTACAATGAGCAGTTCTTC.

CDR3 nucleotides: TGTGCCAGCAGCCACGGGACAGGGCCTGAAGCTTTCTTT. It translates to CASSHGTGPEAFF. This sequence joins TRBV7-8 and TRBJ1-1, with 9 bases aligning to TRBD1. CDR3 length: 13 amino acids. Germline V gene lookup returns CDR1 SGHVS and CDR2 FQNEAQ. J gave up 6 bases and V 5 bases, and 4 bases lay outside the gene matches. The variable domain in full, completed from reference TRBV7-8 and TRBJ1-1, reads GAGVSQSPRYKVAKRGQDVALRCDPISGHVSLFWYQQALGQGPEFLTYFQNEAQLDKSGLPSDRFFAERPEGSVSTLKIQRTQQEDSAVYLCASSHGTGPEAFFGQGTRLTVV.

Details on this clone: Other DNA sequences from this sample encode an identical CDR3 as well. The chain couples TRBV9 to TRBJ2-7, with D uncertain. The germline V gene has CDR1 SGDLS and CDR2 YYNGEE. V was clipped by 0 bases and J by 3 bases, with 10 bases between them. CDR3 length: 14 residues. CDR3 protein: CASSVGLVGYEQYF. Written as DNA, the CDR3 is TGTGCCAGCAGCGTAGGGCTAGTTGGCTACGAGCAGTACTTC.

This chain joins TRBV1 and TRBJ1-2; whether TRBD1, the table's D call, matches the DNA was not checked. TRBV1 is a recognized pseudogene. CDR3 length: 16 residues. As DNA, the CDR3 is TGCACCAGCAGCCAAGATCGGGGACAGGAGAAATATGGCTACACCTTC. This translates into CTSSQDRGQEKYGYTF.

The V and J genes are TRBV2 and TRBJ1-1, with a possible D match to TRBD1 (5 bases). Germline CDR1 and CDR2: SNHLY and FYNNEI. The CDR3 is 15 amino acids. V lost 4 bases, J lost 1 base, and 13 bases lay in between. The CDR3 coding sequence is TGTGCCAGCAGTGTCCAACCCCAGGGGAACACTGAAGCTTTCTTT. It translates to CASSVQPQGNTEAFF.

The chain uses TRBV4-2 and TRBJ1-6; D perhaps matches TRBD1 (6 bases). The CDR3 has 17 amino acids. The V end was cut by 0 bases, the J end by 12 bases, with 21 bases between. In germline, CDR1 is LGHNA, CDR2 YNFKEQ. CDR3 amino acids: CASSQELTAGAIGPLHF. CDR3 nucleotides: TGTGCCAGCAGCCAAGAGTTAACGGCAGGGGCAATTGGACCCCTCCACTTT.

The rearrangement uses TRBV9 and TRBJ1-2; D is unresolved. Germline V gene sequence: CDR1 SGDLS, CDR2 YYNGEE. The CDR3 has 14 residues. V shed 3 bases and J shed 4 bases, with 13 bases lying between them. CDR3 in amino acids: CASSALNHPYGYTF. Here the CDR3 DNA reads TGTGCCAGCAGCGCTCTAAATCACCCCTATGGCTACACCTTC.

This chain links TRBV5-5 with TRBJ2-7; D not resolved. Trimming took off 0 bases at V and 0 bases at J, with 10 bases between the two ends. Germline V gene sequence: CDR1 SGHKS, CDR2 YYEKEE (reference sequence). The CDR3 has 15 residues. The DNA for the CDR3 is TGTGCCAGCAGCTTGGGGCATTCAAACTCCTACGAGCAGTACTTC. It yields the protein CASSLGHSNSYEQYF.

The chain carries TRBV7-6 and TRBJ2-2; 10 bases are shared with TRBD2. Germline V gene sequence: CDR1 SGHVS, CDR2 FNYEAQ. The J segment lost 5 bases and the V segment lost 5 bases, leaving 8 bases of the junction unmatched. This CDR3 has 16 residues. In DNA, the CDR3 is TGTGCCAGCAGCCCGCGGACTAGCGGTACTACCGGGGAGCTGTTTTTT. As protein: CASSPRTSGTTGELFF.

The J gene is TRBJ2-1, the V gene TRBV29-1; 9 bases fit TRBD1. Germline V gene lookup returns CDR1 SQVTM and CDR2 ANQGSEA. This CDR3 has 14 amino acids. Trimming at V came to 4 bases and at J to 2 bases, leaving 3 bases not matched to a gene. The CDR3 protein is CSVGGTGTYNEQFF. For the CDR3, the DNA is TGCAGCGTTGGAGGGACAGGGACCTACAATGAGCAGTTCTTC.

The chain couples TRBV13 to TRBJ2-2; 8 nucleotides line up with TRBD1. Per the germline V gene, CDR1 is PRHDT and CDR2 is FYEKMQ (reference sequence). There are 17 residues in the CDR3. V lost 4 bases to trimming and J lost 1 base; unmatched junction nucleotides: 8. The CDR3 region has the DNA TGTGCCAGCAGCTGGACAGGGTTAGCTCAGAACACCGGGGAGCTGTTTTTT. Translation gives CASSWTGLAQNTGELFF.

The chain joins TRBV5-4 to TRBJ1-4, with 10 bases that match TRBD1. V dropped 4 bases and J dropped 7; count of bases not matched to a gene: 10. Germline values: CDR1 SGHNT, CDR2 YYREEE (reference sequence). This CDR3 has 16 amino acids. CDR3 nucleotide sequence: TGTGCCAGCAGCCAAGATCCGGACAGGGGGTCTGAAAAACTGTTTTTT. Protein: CASSQDPDRGSEKLFF.

The chain is built from TRBV9 and TRBJ2-1, with 7 positions matching TRBD2. Germline CDR1 reads SGDLS; CDR2 reads YYNGEE. CDR3 length equals 16 residues. V shed 5 bases, J shed 0 bases, and the junction held 8 bases outside the gene matches. CDR3 amino acids: CASSYGGSRSYNEQFF. CDR3 DNA sequence: TGTGCCAGCAGTTACGGGGGGTCGCGCTCCTACAATGAGCAGTTCTTC.

This rearrangement joins TRBV7-9 to TRBJ2-3, with 7 bases lining up with TRBD2. This CDR3 region has 15 residues. The V and J ends lost 5 bases and 2 bases, in that order; junction bases with no gene match: 7. Looked up from germline, CDR1 is SEHNR and CDR2 is FQNEAQ (reference sequence). CDR3 in amino acids: CASSPPGGTTDTQYF. The CDR3 nucleotides read TGTGCCAGCAGCCCGCCCGGGGGGACCACAGATACGCAGTATTTT.